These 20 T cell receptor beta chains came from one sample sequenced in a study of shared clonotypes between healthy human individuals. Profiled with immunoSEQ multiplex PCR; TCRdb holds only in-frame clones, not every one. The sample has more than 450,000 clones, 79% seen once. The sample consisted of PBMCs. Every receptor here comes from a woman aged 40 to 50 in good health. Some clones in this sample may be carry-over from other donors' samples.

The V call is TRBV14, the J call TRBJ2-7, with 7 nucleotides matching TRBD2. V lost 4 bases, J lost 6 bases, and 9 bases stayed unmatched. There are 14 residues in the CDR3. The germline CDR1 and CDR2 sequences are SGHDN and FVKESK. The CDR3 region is CASSRGGRGSEQYF. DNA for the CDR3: TGTGCCAGCAGCCGGGGGGGTAGGGGATCCGAGCAGTACTTC.

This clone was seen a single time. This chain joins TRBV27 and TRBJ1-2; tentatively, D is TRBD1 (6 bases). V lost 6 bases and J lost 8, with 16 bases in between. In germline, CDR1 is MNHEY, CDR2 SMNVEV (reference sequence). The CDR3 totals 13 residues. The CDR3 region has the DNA TGTGCCAGCAGAACAGGGCGGATAGTAGGCTACACCTTC. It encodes CASRTGRIVGYTF.

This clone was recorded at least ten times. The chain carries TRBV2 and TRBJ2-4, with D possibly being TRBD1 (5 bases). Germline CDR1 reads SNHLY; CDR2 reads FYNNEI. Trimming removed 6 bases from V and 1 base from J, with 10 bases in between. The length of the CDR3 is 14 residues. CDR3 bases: TGTGCCAGCAGGGCAGGGTCGGCCAAAAACATTCAGTACTTC. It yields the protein CASRAGSAKNIQYF.

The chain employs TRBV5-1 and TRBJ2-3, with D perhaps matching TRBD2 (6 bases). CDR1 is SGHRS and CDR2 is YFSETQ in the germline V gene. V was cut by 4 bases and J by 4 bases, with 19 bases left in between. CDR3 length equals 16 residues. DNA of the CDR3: TGCGCCAGCAGCCGAGGGCGGGACTCTGGGGCAGATACGCAGTATTTT. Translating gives CASSRGRDSGADTQYF.

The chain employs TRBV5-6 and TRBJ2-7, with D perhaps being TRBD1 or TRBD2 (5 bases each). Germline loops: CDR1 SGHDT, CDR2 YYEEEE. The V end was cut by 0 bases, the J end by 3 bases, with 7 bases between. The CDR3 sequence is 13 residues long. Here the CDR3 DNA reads TGTGCCAGCAGCTTGGCAGGGAGCTACGAGCAGTACTTC. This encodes CASSLAGSYEQYF.

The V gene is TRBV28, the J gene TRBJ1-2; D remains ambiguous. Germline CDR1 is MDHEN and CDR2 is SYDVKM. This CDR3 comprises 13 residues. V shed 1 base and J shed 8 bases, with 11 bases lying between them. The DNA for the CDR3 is TGTGCCAGCAGTTTATACGGGCCGGGAGGCTACACCTTC. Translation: CASSLYGPGGYTF.

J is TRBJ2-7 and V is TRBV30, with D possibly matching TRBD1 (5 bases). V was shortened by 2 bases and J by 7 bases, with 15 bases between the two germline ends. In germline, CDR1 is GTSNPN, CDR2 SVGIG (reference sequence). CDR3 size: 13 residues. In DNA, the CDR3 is TGTGCCTGGAGTCTGGACACCTTAGGGGAGCAGTACTTC. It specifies CAWSLDTLGEQYF.

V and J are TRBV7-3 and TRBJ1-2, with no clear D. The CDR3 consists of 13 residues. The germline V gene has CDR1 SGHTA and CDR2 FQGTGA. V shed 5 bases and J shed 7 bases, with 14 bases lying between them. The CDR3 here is CASSPTREGGYTF. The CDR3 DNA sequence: TGTGCCAGCAGCCCGACAAGGGAGGGTGGCTACACCTTC.

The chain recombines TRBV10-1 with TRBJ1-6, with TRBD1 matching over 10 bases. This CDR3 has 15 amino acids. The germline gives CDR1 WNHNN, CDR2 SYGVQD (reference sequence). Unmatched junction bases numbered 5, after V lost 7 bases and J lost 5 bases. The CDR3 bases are TGCGCCAGCATTGGACAGGGGGAGAATAATTCACCCCTCCACTTT. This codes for CASIGQGENNSPLHF.

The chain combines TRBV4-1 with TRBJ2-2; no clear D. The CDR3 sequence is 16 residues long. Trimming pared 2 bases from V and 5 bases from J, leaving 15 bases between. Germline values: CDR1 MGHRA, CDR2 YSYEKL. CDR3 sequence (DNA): TGCGCCAGCAGCCAACAAGCTGCGCTTGGGACCGGGGAGCTGTTTTTT. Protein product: CASSQQAALGTGELFF.

The CDR3 is CASSQDLVEYNEQFF. DNA of the CDR3: TGTGCCAGCAGCCAAGATTTGGTGGAGTACAATGAGCAGTTCTTC. This chain joins TRBV4-2 and TRBJ2-1; D call uncertain. This CDR3 comprises 15 residues. Germline V gene sequence: CDR1 LGHNA, CDR2 YNFKEQ. Trimming cost V 0 bases and J 4 bases, with 10 bases left between them.

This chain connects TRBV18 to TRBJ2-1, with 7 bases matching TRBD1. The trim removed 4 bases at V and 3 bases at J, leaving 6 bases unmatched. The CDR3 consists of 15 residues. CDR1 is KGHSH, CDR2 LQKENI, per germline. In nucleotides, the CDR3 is TGTGCCAGCTCACGAGAGGGGGACAGCTACAATGAGCAGTTCTTC. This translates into CASSREGDSYNEQFF.

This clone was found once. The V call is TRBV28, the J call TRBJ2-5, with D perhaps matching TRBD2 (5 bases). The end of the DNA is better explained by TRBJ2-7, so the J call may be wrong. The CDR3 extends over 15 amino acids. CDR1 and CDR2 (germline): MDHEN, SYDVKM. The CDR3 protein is CASSLNSLGVYEQYF. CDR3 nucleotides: TGTGCCAGCAGTTTAAACTCCCTCGGGGTCTACGAGCAGTACTTC.

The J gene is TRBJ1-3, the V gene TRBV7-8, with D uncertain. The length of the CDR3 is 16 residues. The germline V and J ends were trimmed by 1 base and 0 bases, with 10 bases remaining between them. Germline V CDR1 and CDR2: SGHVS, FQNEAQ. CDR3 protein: CASSLVQRTSGNTIYF. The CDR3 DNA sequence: TGTGCCAGCAGCTTAGTACAGCGGACCTCTGGAAACACCATATATTTT.

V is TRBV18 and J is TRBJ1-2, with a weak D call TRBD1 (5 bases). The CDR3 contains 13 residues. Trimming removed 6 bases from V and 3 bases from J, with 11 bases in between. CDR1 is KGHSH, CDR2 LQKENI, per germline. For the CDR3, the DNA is TGTGCCAGCTCCCTCCGGGGCGACTATGGCTACACCTTC. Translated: CASSLRGDYGYTF.

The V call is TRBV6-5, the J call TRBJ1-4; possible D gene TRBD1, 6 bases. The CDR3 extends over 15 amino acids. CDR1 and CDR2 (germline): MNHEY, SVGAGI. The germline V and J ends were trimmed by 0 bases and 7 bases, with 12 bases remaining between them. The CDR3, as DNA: TGTGCCAGCAGTTACTCCTCAGGGGCCGCTGAAAAACTGTTTTTT. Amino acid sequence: CASSYSSGAAEKLFF.

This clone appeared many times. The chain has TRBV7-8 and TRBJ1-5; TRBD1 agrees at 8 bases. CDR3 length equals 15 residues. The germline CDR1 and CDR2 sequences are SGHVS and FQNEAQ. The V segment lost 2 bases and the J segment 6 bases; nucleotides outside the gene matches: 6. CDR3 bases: TGTGCCAGCAGCTTATGGACAGGGTCAGGTCAGCCCCAGCATTTT. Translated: CASSLWTGSGQPQHF.

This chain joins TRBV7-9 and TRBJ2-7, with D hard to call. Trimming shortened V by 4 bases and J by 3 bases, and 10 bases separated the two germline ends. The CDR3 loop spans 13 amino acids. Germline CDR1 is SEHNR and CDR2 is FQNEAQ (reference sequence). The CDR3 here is CASSSPFGYEQYF. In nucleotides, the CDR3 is TGTGCCAGCAGCTCCCCTTTTGGCTACGAGCAGTACTTC.

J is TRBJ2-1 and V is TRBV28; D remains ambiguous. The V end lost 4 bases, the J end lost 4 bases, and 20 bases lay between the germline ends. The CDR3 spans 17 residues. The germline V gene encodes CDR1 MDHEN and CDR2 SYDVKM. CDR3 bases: TGTGCCAGCAGTTCCTCCGTGGGCAGGCCCTCTTACAATGAGCAGTTCTTC. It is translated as CASSSSVGRPSYNEQFF.

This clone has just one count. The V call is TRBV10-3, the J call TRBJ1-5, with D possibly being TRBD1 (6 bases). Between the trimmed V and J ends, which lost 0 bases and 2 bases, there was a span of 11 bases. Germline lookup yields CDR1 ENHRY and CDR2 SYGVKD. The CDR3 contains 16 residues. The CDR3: CAISESGGFRNQPQHF. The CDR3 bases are TGTGCCATCAGTGAGTCAGGGGGTTTTCGCAATCAGCCCCAGCATTTT.